What follows describes a single T cell receptor beta chain. Its target is unknown. Trimming removed 4 bases from V and 2 bases from J, with 14 bases in between. The CDR3 covers 14 residues. Per germline, CDR1 DFQATT and CDR2 SNEGSKA (reference sequence). Time point of the sample: persistent/refractory GD, antithyroid drugs over 5 years with positive TRAb. Extracted RNA from PBMCs served as the source of the TCR library. These data originate in a study of regulatory T cells in long-lasting Graves disease. Study results and caveats: Thyroid tissue went unstudied; only peripheral blood was examined.

Sequencing libraries for TCR beta were prepared with iRepertoire HTBI primers and Arm-PCR of CDR3 regions. One entry per CDR3 protein, called by TCRdb with MiXCR from the multiplex PCR reads. The sample yields about 340,000 distinct CDR3 sequences, around 20% seen once. This clonotype originated in a female donor with Graves disease. This sample comprised peripheral blood mononuclear cells (PBMCs), obtained when the disease was refractory, from a patient treated with antithyroid drugs. The chain has TRBV20-1 and TRBJ1-1; TRBD1 is a possible D gene (6 bases). DNA for the CDR3: TGCAGTGCTATTGGGGGCCCGGGAAACACTGAAGCTTTCTTT. This sequence encodes CSAIGGPGNTEAFF.